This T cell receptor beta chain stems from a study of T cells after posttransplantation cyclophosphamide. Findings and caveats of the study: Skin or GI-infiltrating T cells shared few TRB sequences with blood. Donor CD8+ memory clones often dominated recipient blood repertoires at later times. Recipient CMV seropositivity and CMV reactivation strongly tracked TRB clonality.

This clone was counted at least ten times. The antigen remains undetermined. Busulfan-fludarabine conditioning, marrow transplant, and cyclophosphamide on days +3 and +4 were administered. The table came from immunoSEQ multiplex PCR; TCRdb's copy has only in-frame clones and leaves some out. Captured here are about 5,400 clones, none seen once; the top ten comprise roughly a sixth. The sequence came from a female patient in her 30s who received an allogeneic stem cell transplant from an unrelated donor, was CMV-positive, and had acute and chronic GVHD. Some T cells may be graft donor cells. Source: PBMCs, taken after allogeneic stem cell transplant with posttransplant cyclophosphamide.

The CDR3 DNA sequence: TGTGCCAGCTCACCGCGGACAGGGGATGAAAAACTGTTTTTT. It yields the protein CASSPRTGDEKLFF. The genes are TRBV18 and TRBJ1-4; 9 bases map to TRBD1. Trimming removed 3 bases from V and 6 bases from J; junction bases left unmatched: 2. From germline, CDR1 is KGHSH and CDR2 LQKENI. This CDR3 region has 14 residues.